The 2 T cell receptor beta chains presented below share a single source sample, sequenced in a study of cytotoxic CD8 clonotypes in ibrutinib-treated CLL (dated by TCRdb to 2020 to 2023). In the paper's terms, the time point label means: progressive disease on ibrutinib. The library was generated by the immunoSEQ multiplex PCR assay. TCRdb took this table from immuneACCESS and kept in-frame rearrangements with V and J called. Such tables lack part of the clones; where checked against another copy, unresolved V genes explain under half of the gap, and the rest is unexplained. Recorded for this sample are tens of thousands of clones; approximately 80% of them occurred a single time. Roughly 8% of the sample belongs to the ten largest clones. The specimen comprised PBMCs, sampled at disease progression, from a patient treated with ibrutinib. The receptors come from a human donor with chronic lymphocytic leukemia.

The V gene is TRBV7-9, the J gene TRBJ2-7; tentative D call: TRBD1 (5 bases). Trimming stripped 0 bases from V and 4 bases from J, with 13 bases between. The CDR3 is 15 residues long. Germline V gene data show CDR1 as SEHNR and CDR2 as FQNEAQ (reference sequence). CDR3 sequence: CASSLALTDTYEQYF. CDR3 DNA: TGTGCCAGCAGCTTAGCATTGACAGATACGTACGAGCAGTACTTC.

V is TRBV7-2 and J is TRBJ2-1; perhaps TRBD2 as D (6 bases). The ends were cut back, 4 bases at V and 7 bases at J, with 11 bases in the middle. The CDR3 has 13 residues. Germline V CDR1 and CDR2: SGHTA, FQGNSA. CDR3 amino acids: CASSYFGSNEQFF. The CDR3 region has the DNA TGTGCCAGCAGCTACTTCGGGAGTAATGAGCAGTTCTTC. Full variable domain (outside the CDR3, taken from reference TRBV7-2 and TRBJ2-1): GAGVSQSPSNKVTEKGKDVELRCDPISGHTALYWYRQSLGQGLEFLIYFQGNSAPDKSGLPSDRFSAERTGGSVSTLTIQRTQQEDSAVYLCASSYFGSNEQFFGPGTRLTVL.